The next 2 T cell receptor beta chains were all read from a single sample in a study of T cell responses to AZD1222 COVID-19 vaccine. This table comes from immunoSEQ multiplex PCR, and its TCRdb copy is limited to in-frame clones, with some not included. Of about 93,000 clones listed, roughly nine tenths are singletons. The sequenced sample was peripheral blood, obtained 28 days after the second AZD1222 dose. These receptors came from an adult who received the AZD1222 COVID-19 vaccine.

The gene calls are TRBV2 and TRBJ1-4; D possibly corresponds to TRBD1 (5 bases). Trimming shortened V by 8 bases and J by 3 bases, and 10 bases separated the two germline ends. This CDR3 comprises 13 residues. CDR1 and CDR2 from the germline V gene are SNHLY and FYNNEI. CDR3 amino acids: CASGGTANEKLFF. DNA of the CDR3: TGTGCCAGCGGGGGGACTGCTAATGAAAAACTGTTTTTT.

The CDR3 loop is CASSSHTDTEAFF. The CDR3 DNA follows: TGCGCCAGCAGCTCACACACTGACACTGAAGCTTTCTTT. This chain links TRBV5-1 with TRBJ1-1; D not resolved. Germline lookup yields CDR1 SGHRS and CDR2 YFSETQ. The CDR3 sequence is 13 residues long. Trimming removed 3 bases from V and 3 bases from J, with 9 bases in between.